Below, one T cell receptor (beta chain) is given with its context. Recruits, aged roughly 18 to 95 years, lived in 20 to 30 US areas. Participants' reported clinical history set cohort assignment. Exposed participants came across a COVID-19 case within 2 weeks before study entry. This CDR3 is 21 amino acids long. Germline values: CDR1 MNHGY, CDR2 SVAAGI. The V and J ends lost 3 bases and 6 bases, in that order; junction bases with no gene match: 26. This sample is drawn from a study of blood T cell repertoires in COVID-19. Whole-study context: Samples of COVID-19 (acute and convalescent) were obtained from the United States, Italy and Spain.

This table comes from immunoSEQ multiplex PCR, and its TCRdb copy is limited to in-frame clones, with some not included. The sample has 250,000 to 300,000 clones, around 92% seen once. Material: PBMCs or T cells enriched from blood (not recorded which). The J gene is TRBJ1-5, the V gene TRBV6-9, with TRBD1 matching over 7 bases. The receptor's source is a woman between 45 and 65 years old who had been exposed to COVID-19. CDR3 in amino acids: CASSYPDREGLSNGGGQPQHF. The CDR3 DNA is TGTGCCAGCAGTTACCCCGACAGGGAAGGATTGTCAAACGGGGGTGGTCAGCCCCAGCATTTT.